This record concerns one T cell receptor (beta chain) sequence. The table came from immunoSEQ multiplex PCR; TCRdb's copy has only in-frame clones and leaves some out. The sample yields over 150,000 clones, about 90% seen once. These data belong to a study of blood T cell repertoires in COVID-19. V dropped 5 bases and J dropped 0 bases, with 9 bases sitting between them. The CDR3 contains 14 residues. CDR1 SGHRS and CDR2 YFSETQ come from the germline V gene. Input material: PBMCs or T cells enriched from blood (not recorded which). The TCR was taken from a woman in her forties or fifties who had recovered from COVID-19. J is TRBJ1-3 and V is TRBV5-1; D might be TRBD1 (5 bases). CDR3 DNA: TGCGCCAGCAGTCAGGGAAGCTCTGGAAACACCATATATTTT. Protein sequence: CASSQGSSGNTIYF.